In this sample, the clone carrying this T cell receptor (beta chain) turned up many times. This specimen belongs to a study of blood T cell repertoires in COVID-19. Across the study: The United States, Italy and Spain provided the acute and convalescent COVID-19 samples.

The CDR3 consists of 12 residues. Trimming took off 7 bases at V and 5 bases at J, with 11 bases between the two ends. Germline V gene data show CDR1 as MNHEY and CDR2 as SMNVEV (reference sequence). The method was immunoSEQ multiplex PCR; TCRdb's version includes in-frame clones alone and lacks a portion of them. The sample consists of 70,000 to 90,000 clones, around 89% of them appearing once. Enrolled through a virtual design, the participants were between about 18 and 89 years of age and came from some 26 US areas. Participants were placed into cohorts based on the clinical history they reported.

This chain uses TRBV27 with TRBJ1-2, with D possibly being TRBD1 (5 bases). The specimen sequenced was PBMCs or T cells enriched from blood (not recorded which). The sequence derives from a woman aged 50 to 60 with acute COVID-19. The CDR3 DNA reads TGTGCCAGCAAGGGGCTTGATTATGGCTACACCTTC. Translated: CASKGLDYGYTF.